These 21 T cell receptor beta chains were sequenced from one sample in a study of control samples from healthy donors and cancer patients. Method: immunoSEQ multiplex PCR; TCRdb's copy keeps in-frame clones and lacks some. The table includes more than 85,000 clones, around 82% detected once. Sequencing was performed on blood. All receptors derive from a woman between 45 and 60 years old in good health.

The J gene is TRBJ1-6, the V gene TRBV5-1; 9 bases match TRBD1. The V segment lost 5 bases and the J segment 14 bases; nucleotides outside the gene matches: 5. The CDR3 consists of 12 residues. In germline, CDR1 is SGHRS, CDR2 YFSETQ. The CDR3 coding sequence is TGCGCCAGCAGGACTGACAGGGGGACCCTCCACTTT. Translating it yields CASRTDRGTLHF.

The CDR3 is CATSRDRQANEKLFF. The CDR3 DNA follows: TGTGCCACCAGCAGAGATCGGCAGGCAAATGAAAAACTGTTTTTT. The chain carries TRBV15 and TRBJ1-4, with unresolved D. Germline V gene sequence: CDR1 LNHNV, CDR2 YYDKDF (reference sequence). The CDR3 length is 15 residues. Trimming took off 0 bases at V and 5 bases at J, with 10 bases between the two ends. The whole variable domain, remainder taken from reference TRBV15 and TRBJ1-4, is DAMVIQNPRYQVTQFGKPVTLSCSQTLNHNVMYWYQQKSSQAPKLLFHYYDKDFNNEADTPDNFQSRRPNTSFCFLDIRSPGLGDTAMYLCATSRDRQANEKLFFGSGTQLSVL.

This clone appeared a few times. Other nucleotide sequences from this sample produce the same CDR3. The gene calls are TRBV27 and TRBJ2-2; TRBD1 agrees at 8 bases. Germline V gene sequence: CDR1 MNHEY, CDR2 SMNVEV (reference sequence). The trim removed 5 bases at V and 6 bases at J, leaving 8 bases unmatched. The CDR3 extends over 15 amino acids. The CDR3 region has the DNA TGTGCCAGCAGTCCCGGACAGGGTAGGGCCGGGGAGCTGTTTTTT. Protein product: CASSPGQGRAGELFF.

This clone came up a few times. The rearrangement links TRBV9 to TRBJ2-3; 9 nucleotides line up with TRBD1. The germline gives CDR1 SGDLS, CDR2 YYNGEE. The CDR3 loop spans 17 amino acids. Germline trimming cut 2 bases from V and 0 bases from J; bases unmatched to any gene: 7. Here the CDR3 reads CASSVRTGTGSTDTQYF. The CDR3, as DNA: TGTGCCAGCAGCGTTCGAACCGGGACAGGGAGCACAGATACGCAGTATTTT. Full variable domain (missing parts from reference TRBV9 and TRBJ2-3): DSGVTQTPKHLITATGQRVTLRCSPRSGDLSVYWYQQSLDQGLQFLIQYYNGEERAKGNILERFSAQQFPDLHSELNLSSLELGDSALYFCASSVRTGTGSTDTQYFGPGTRLTVL.

This chain uses TRBV4-2 with TRBJ2-5; D might be TRBD1 or TRBD2, each matching 5 bases. Germline CDR1 LGHNA, CDR2 YNFKEQ. Trimming removed 4 bases from V and 1 base from J, with 13 bases in between. The CDR3 totals 15 residues. CDR3 in amino acids: CASSLTGRIQETQYF. The CDR3, as DNA: TGTGCCAGCAGCCTCACGGGGCGAATCCAAGAGACCCAGTACTTC.

The chain carries TRBV6-6 and TRBJ2-7; 8 bases are a match to TRBD1. The germline V gene has CDR1 MNHNY and CDR2 SVGAGI (reference sequence). CDR3 size: 14 residues. The J segment lost 1 base and the V segment lost 6 bases, leaving 5 bases of the junction unmatched. CDR3 region: CASRTGQGSYEQYF. CDR3 coding DNA: TGTGCCAGCAGAACCGGACAGGGTTCCTACGAGCAGTACTTC.

The V gene is TRBV7-9, the J gene TRBJ2-1; 9 bases are shared with TRBD1. J gave up 2 bases and V 10 bases, and 6 bases lay outside the gene matches. The CDR3 is 14 residues long. Germline values: CDR1 SEHNR, CDR2 FQNEAQ (reference sequence). DNA of the CDR3: TGTGCCACCCGCCGGGACAGGGCCTACAATGAGCAGTTCTTC. This translates into CATRRDRAYNEQFF.

The V and J genes are TRBV7-2 and TRBJ2-1; 9 nucleotides align to TRBD1. The V gene end was trimmed by 5 bases and the J gene end by 8 bases; junction bases not matched to a gene: 13. CDR1 and CDR2 from the germline V gene are SGHTA and FQGNSA. The CDR3 sequence is 16 residues long. The CDR3 DNA follows: TGTGCCAGCAGCAGACACAGGGGGCGCCCCCTAGATGAGCAGTTCTTC. Its protein product is CASSRHRGRPLDEQFF.

The genes are TRBV2 and TRBJ2-4; 9 positions agree with TRBD2. The germline V gene has CDR1 SNHLY and CDR2 FYNNEI. With V trimmed by 5 bases and J by 0 bases, 8 bases remained unmatched. The CDR3 is 17 amino acids. CDR3 in amino acids: CASSPGTSKLAKNIQYF. CDR3 sequence (DNA): TGTGCCAGCAGTCCCGGGACTAGCAAACTAGCCAAAAACATTCAGTACTTC.

The chain links TRBV28 to TRBJ1-4, with TRBD1 matching over 7 bases. In germline, CDR1 is MDHEN, CDR2 SYDVKM. The V and J ends lost 2 bases and 6 bases, in that order; junction bases with no gene match: 9. The CDR3 loop spans 16 amino acids. CDR3 nucleotides: TGTGCCAGCAGTTTACGAGGGGGCTTATCTTATGAAAAACTGTTTTTT. Encoded protein: CASSLRGGLSYEKLFF.

On this clone: The sample has other DNA sequences that encode this CDR3 too. This rearrangement joins TRBV7-3 to TRBJ2-3, with D hard to call. The CDR3 runs 14 residues. V was shortened by 2 bases and J by 0 bases, with 6 bases between the two germline ends. From germline, CDR1 is SGHTA and CDR2 FQGTGA. CDR3 loop: CASSLGLSTDTQYF. CDR3 bases: TGTGCCAGCAGCTTAGGCTTGAGCACAGATACGCAGTATTTT.

This sequence joins TRBV28 and TRBJ1-2; no reliable D call. Germline V gene lookup returns CDR1 MDHEN and CDR2 SYDVKM. The CDR3 has 12 amino acids. Trimming removed 5 bases at V and 4 bases at J, with 8 bases between. CDR3 residues: CASSDWGYGYTF. The CDR3 coding sequence is TGTGCCAGCAGTGATTGGGGCTATGGCTACACCTTC.

V gene TRBV6-6 combines with J gene TRBJ1-3; unclear D gene. Germline V CDR1 and CDR2: MNHNY, SVGAGI (reference sequence). The CDR3 loop spans 15 amino acids. With 0 bases removed from V and 0 bases from J, the gap between germline ends came to 6 bases. The CDR3 coding sequence is TGTGCCAGCAGTTACTCGGAGAACTCTGGAAACACCATATATTTT. Residues: CASSYSENSGNTIYF.

The chain has TRBV9 and TRBJ2-3; either TRBD1 or TRBD2 may fit D (5 bases each). From germline, CDR1 is SGDLS and CDR2 YYNGEE. CDR3 size: 15 residues. V shed 4 bases and J shed 0 bases, with 12 bases lying between them. For the CDR3, the DNA is TGTGCCAGCAGCCCCGTGGGACCAAGCACAGATACGCAGTATTTT. It codes for CASSPVGPSTDTQYF.

This sequence joins TRBV5-4 and TRBJ1-1; 7 bases match TRBD1. V lost 4 bases, J lost 12 bases, and 12 bases stayed unmatched. The V gene's germline CDR1 is SGHNT and CDR2 YYREEE (reference sequence). This CDR3 contains 13 residues. The CDR3, as DNA: TGTGCCAGCAGCCCGAGAGGGACAGCCTCTCCTTTCTTT. Protein product: CASSPRGTASPFF.

The CDR3 region has the DNA TGTGCCAGCAGCTTAGCGCCACTAGCCGGGAATGAGCAGTTCTTC. As protein: CASSLAPLAGNEQFF. The chain uses TRBV7-6 and TRBJ2-1, with a weak D call TRBD2 (6 bases). The CDR3 sequence is 15 residues long. Germline CDR1 SGHVS, CDR2 FNYEAQ. Trimming cost V 0 bases and J 7 bases, with 13 bases left between them.

The chain employs TRBV19 and TRBJ1-5; a possible D gene is TRBD1 (5 bases). The CDR3 totals 15 residues. CDR1 LNHDA and CDR2 SQIVND come from the germline V gene (reference sequence). V lost 1 base and J 1 base, leaving 8 bases between the germline ends. CDR3 amino acids: CASSIVRDSNQPQHF. The CDR3 DNA follows: TGTGCCAGTAGTATAGTGAGGGACAGCAATCAGCCCCAGCATTTT.

J is TRBJ2-1 and V is TRBV15, with 7 bases that match TRBD2. Germline values: CDR1 LNHNV, CDR2 YYDKDF (reference sequence). The CDR3 has 14 amino acids. V was clipped by 0 bases and J by 7 bases; unmatched bases: 3. The CDR3 DNA reads TGTGCCACCAGCAGAGAGGGAGGGTGGAATGAGCAGTTCTTC. This gives the protein CATSREGGWNEQFF.

The chain couples TRBV5-1 to TRBJ2-2, with TRBD1 matching over 8 bases. This CDR3 has 16 amino acids. Per germline, CDR1 SGHRS and CDR2 YFSETQ. The V gene end was trimmed by 0 bases and the J gene end by 1 base; junction bases not matched to a gene: 2. This CDR3 is CASSLGGTGNTGELFF. The CDR3 nucleotides are TGCGCCAGCAGCTTGGGCGGGACAGGGAACACCGGGGAGCTGTTTTTT.

The V call is TRBV20-1, the J call TRBJ2-3, with 13 positions matching TRBD2. The CDR3 is made up of 16 amino acids. Trimming at V came to 3 bases and at J to 5 bases, leaving 8 bases not matched to a gene. From germline, CDR1 is DFQATT and CDR2 SNEGSKA (reference sequence). For the CDR3, the DNA is TGCAGTGCTAGTTTTCCGACTAGCGGGGGGAAAGATACGCAGTATTTT. Amino acid sequence: CSASFPTSGGKDTQYF.

For this clone: The junction shows a germline mismatch at one end, possibly a read error. This chain joins TRBV7-7 and TRBJ2-1; 10 bases map to TRBD2. CDR3 length: 20 amino acids. Germline CDR1 SSHAT, CDR2 FNYEAQ (reference sequence). This chain's CDR3 is CASSLAGTSDLTAAYNEQFF. The CDR3 nucleotides read TGTGCTAGCAGCTTAGCCGGGACTAGCGATCTTACAGCGGCCTACAATGAGCAGTTCTTC.